The entry below gives a single T cell receptor (beta chain) sequence along with its context. Its antigen is currently unknown. These data originate in a study of Ad26.COV2.S vaccination and SARS-CoV-2 variants. Study results and caveats: Substantial breadth was reportedly displayed by spike-specific CD8+ and CD4+ T cell responses after vaccination.

The CDR3 spans 18 residues. The germline V gene encodes CDR1 LGHNA and CDR2 YSLEER. With 1 base clipped from V and 0 bases from J, the junction kept 6 bases outside the gene matches. Data came from immunoSEQ multiplex PCR; TCRdb stores just in-frame clones and leaves some out. This sample yields around 370,000 clones, of which around 84% are seen a single time; 3.3% belongs to the top ten. Noted treatment: about 20 received Ad26.COV2.S at low or high dose, single or two shots; five or six received placebo; per-sample allocation not given. Day 63 following the first vaccine or placebo injection was when the samples were taken.

The sample consisted of peripheral blood, taken in a trial of Ad26.COV2.S vaccine versus placebo. This rearrangement joins TRBV4-3 to TRBJ1-4, with 9 positions matching TRBD1. This TCR was sampled from a person between 18 and 59 years old who received the Ad26.COV2.S COVID-19 vaccine or a placebo. The CDR3 DNA sequence: TGCGCCAGCAGCCAAGGAAAAACAGGGGGCGCAACTAATGAAAAACTGTTTTTT. Encoded protein: CASSQGKTGGATNEKLFF.